This T cell receptor (beta chain) is drawn from a study of cytomegalovirus exposure and HLA in healthy donors. The CDR3 runs 14 residues. Looked up from germline, CDR1 is SEHNR and CDR2 is FQNEAQ (reference sequence). The V and J ends lost 2 bases and 14 bases, in that order; junction bases with no gene match: 9. PCR employed 60 Vbeta and 13 Jbeta primers. Some clones are missing from TCRdb's copy, which holds only in-frame ones; the method was immunoSEQ multiplex PCR. The sample lists over 100,000 clones; 78% were seen once. Each of the donors was a healthy bone marrow donor. Of note for this clone: Its antigen remains unidentified.

Study findings and constraints: Sequencing depth roughly uniform across donors was assumed in presence/absence analyses.

Material for sequencing was PBMCs. The chain is built from TRBV7-9 and TRBJ1-6, with TRBD1 matching 7 bases. This clonotype was sampled from a woman younger than 45 in good health and CMV-seropositive. CDR3 in DNA: TGTGCCAGCAGCTTACACAGGGGAATGGGGTCCCTCCACTTT. It translates to CASSLHRGMGSLHF.